Below are 17 T cell receptor beta chains sequenced from a single sample in a study of T cells in Graves' hyperthyroidism and ophthalmopathy. What was amplified from RNA transcripts were TCR beta CDR3 regions. The primer set for the first-round RT-PCR of the TCR CDR3 was HTBI. Each CDR3 protein is one row after TCRdb ran MiXCR on the multiplex PCR reads. The data show approximately 570,000 distinct CDR3 sequences, with 20% seen just once and approximately 48% held by the top ten. Sequencing input: blood. The receptors originated from a man in his forties or fifties with Graves' ophthalmopathy.

This chain joins TRBV5-1 and TRBJ2-3; D ambiguous. Germline values: CDR1 SGHRS, CDR2 YFSETQ. The CDR3 length is 16 residues. V shed 7 bases and J shed 3 bases, with 21 bases lying between them. CDR3 in DNA: TGCGCCAGCGCGAGCCCTTCCGGACGGAGAACAGATACGCAGTATTTT. This encodes CASASPSGRRTDTQYF.

Many counts were recorded for this clonotype. This chain links TRBV7-2 with TRBJ1-5, with D possibly matching TRBD1 (5 bases). Germline CDR1 is SGHTA and CDR2 is FQGNSA. This CDR3 region has 15 residues. The germline V and J ends were trimmed by 5 bases and 5 bases, with 16 bases remaining between them. The CDR3 bases are TGTGCCAGCAGCCCCTCGGGGGGGATATATCAGCCCCAGCATTTT. This translates into CASSPSGGIYQPQHF.

This clonotype was seen a few times. This chain links TRBV11-2 with TRBJ1-4; D possibly corresponds to TRBD1 (5 bases). Trimming removed 5 bases at V and 4 bases at J, with 17 bases between. Germline lookup yields CDR1 SGHAT and CDR2 FQNNGV. The CDR3 is made up of 16 amino acids. The CDR3 DNA reads TGTGCCAGCAGCCAGAGTCGACAGAACTTTAATGAAAAACTGTTTTTT. Translation gives CASSQSRQNFNEKLFF.

This chain uses TRBV7-9 with TRBJ1-2; D remains ambiguous. CDR1 and CDR2 from the germline V gene are SEHNR and FQNEAQ (reference sequence). Trimming removed 5 bases from V and 3 bases from J, with 7 bases in between. This CDR3 contains 12 residues. The CDR3 DNA reads as TGTGCCAGCAGCGGGAACGACTATGGCTACACCTTC. Protein sequence: CASSGNDYGYTF. The full variable domain, rest sourced from reference TRBV7-9 and TRBJ1-2, is DTGVSQNPRHKITKRGQNVTFRCDPISEHNRLYWYRQTLGQGPEFLTYFQNEAQLEKSRLLSDRFSAERPKGSFSTLEIQRTEQGDSAMYLCASSGNDYGYTFGSGTRLTVV.

The table lists this clonotype with many counts. V and J are TRBV7-9 and TRBJ2-7, with D perhaps TRBD1 or TRBD2 (5 bases each). Trimming left V 2 bases short and J 2 bases short, with 10 bases between. CDR3 length: 14 amino acids. The germline V gene encodes CDR1 SEHNR and CDR2 FQNEAQ (reference sequence). The CDR3 sequence: CASSLRDGTYEQYF. Here the CDR3 DNA reads TGTGCCAGCAGCTTAAGGGACGGCACCTACGAGCAGTACTTC.

The V and J genes are TRBV7-8 and TRBJ1-5, with D uncertain. Germline loops: CDR1 SGHVS, CDR2 FQNEAQ. CDR3 length equals 16 residues. Trimming took 0 bases from V and 3 from J, leaving 12 bases between them. The CDR3 nucleotides read TGTGCCAGCAGCTTAGCGCGTGCAGAACCCAATCAGCCCCAGCATTTT. Amino acids: CASSLARAEPNQPQHF.

This clonotype has a count of ten or more. This rearrangement joins TRBV5-1 to TRBJ2-3; 7 nucleotides match TRBD1. Germline CDR1 reads SGHRS; CDR2 reads YFSETQ. V lost 5 bases to trimming and J lost 6 bases; unmatched junction nucleotides: 15. The CDR3 has 16 amino acids. CDR3 nucleotides: TGCGCCAGCAGTATAACAAGGGGGCAGAGACCGGATACGCAGTATTTT. Its translation: CASSITRGQRPDTQYF.

The V and J genes are TRBV5-1 and TRBJ2-4; D is perhaps TRBD2 (5 bases). Trimming removed 3 bases from V and 6 bases from J, with 16 bases in between. CDR3 length: 15 residues. Germline CDR1 SGHRS, CDR2 YFSETQ. The CDR3, as DNA: TGCGCCAGCAGCTCCGTGGGGAGCGAGGGAAACATTCAGTACTTC. This encodes CASSSVGSEGNIQYF.

The sample holds a few counts of this clonotype. The chain recombines TRBV12-3 or TRBV12-4 with TRBJ2-5, with D tentatively TRBD1 (5 bases). The CDR3 spans 14 residues. V gave up 2 bases and J gave up 4 bases, with 11 bases separating them. DNA for the CDR3: TGTGCCAGCAGTTTAAGGGGTCTAGGAGAGACCCAGTACTTC. Protein product: CASSLRGLGETQYF.

This chain connects TRBV6-1 to TRBJ1-2; TRBD1 is a possible D gene (6 bases). This CDR3 has 14 amino acids. Germline V lookup: CDR1 MNHNS, CDR2 SASEGT. V was cut by 7 bases and J by 8 bases, with 20 bases left in between. As DNA, the CDR3 is TGTGCCAGCACCCCTGGAGGGGGGGCTGAGGGCTACACCTTC. Translated: CASTPGGGAEGYTF.

J is TRBJ2-5 and V is TRBV9; 12 positions match TRBD2. V shed 0 bases, J shed 2 bases, and the junction held 14 bases outside the gene matches. The germline V gene encodes CDR1 SGDLS and CDR2 YYNGEE. The CDR3 spans 20 residues. The CDR3 spells CASSVGTSGTRPNDQETQYF. CDR3 nucleotides: TGTGCCAGCAGCGTAGGGACTAGCGGGACGAGGCCTAATGATCAAGAGACCCAGTACTTC.

V and J are TRBV27 and TRBJ1-2; no firm D call. This CDR3 is 13 amino acids long. Trimming left V 1 base short and J 2 bases short, with 5 bases between. The germline CDR1 and CDR2 sequences are MNHEY and SMNVEV (reference sequence). CDR3 bases: TGTGCCAGCAGTTTATGGCAGAACTATGGCTACACCTTC. Translation: CASSLWQNYGYTF.

Ten or more counts support this clonotype. This chain links TRBV3-1 with TRBJ1-1, with D hard to call. Trimming took 0 bases from V and 1 from J, leaving 3 bases between them. Germline V lookup: CDR1 LGHDT, CDR2 YNNKEL (reference sequence). This CDR3 has 13 residues. CDR3 bases: TGTGCCAGCAGCCAAGACAGGAACACTGAAGCTTTCTTT. Translated, it gives CASSQDRNTEAFF.

This clonotype was seen more than once but under ten times. The V and J genes are TRBV5-5 and TRBJ1-1; D gene uncertain. V was clipped by 2 bases and J by 0 bases, with 14 bases between them. From germline, CDR1 is SGHKS and CDR2 YYEKEE (reference sequence). The CDR3 loop spans 16 amino acids. CDR3 amino acids: CASSLSTRSLNTEAFF. For the CDR3, the DNA is TGTGCCAGCAGCTTATCGACCAGGAGTTTGAACACTGAAGCTTTCTTT.

The chain has TRBV14 and TRBJ2-7; TRBD1 aligns across 7 bases. V dropped 4 bases and J dropped 3; count of bases not matched to a gene: 6. Looked up from germline, CDR1 is SGHDN and CDR2 is FVKESK. This CDR3 region has 14 residues. CDR3 bases: TGTGCCAGCAGCCCCTACCGGGACAGCTACGAGCAGTACTTC. Translation: CASSPYRDSYEQYF.

This chain links TRBV28 with TRBJ1-2, with D perhaps TRBD1 (5 bases). Trimming left V 5 bases short and J 3 bases short, with 13 bases between. Germline-derived CDR1 and CDR2 are MDHEN and SYDVKM. This CDR3 has 14 amino acids. Written as DNA, the CDR3 is TGTGCCAGCAGTCCCGCCGGGGCCGACTATGGCTACACCTTC. This encodes CASSPAGADYGYTF.

The gene calls are TRBV20-1 and TRBJ2-4, with D perhaps TRBD1 or TRBD2 (6 bases each). Trimming left V 3 bases short and J 0 bases short, with 15 bases between. Germline CDR1 reads DFQATT; CDR2 reads SNEGSKA (reference sequence). This CDR3 is built from 16 residues. The DNA of the CDR3 is TGCAGTGCTAGGAAGACAGGACTAATAGCCAAAAACATTCAGTACTTC. Encoded protein: CSARKTGLIAKNIQYF.